This TCR beta chain comes out of a study of blood T cell repertoires in COVID-19. Study details: The United States, Italy and Spain provided the acute and convalescent COVID-19 samples.

Clones were sequenced by immunoSEQ multiplex PCR, and TCRdb holds only the in-frame ones, with some missing. Seen here are approximately 74,000 clones, roughly 86% observed once, and the top ten hold 1.5% to 2%. The sequence was collected from a woman between 55 and 75 years old with acute or convalescent COVID-19. The sequenced material came from peripheral blood.

As DNA, the CDR3 is TGTGCCAGCAGCGGAGAAGATAGGGGCGTCTCCTACGAGCAGTACTTC. Translating gives CASSGEDRGVSYEQYF. The gene calls are TRBV28 and TRBJ2-7, with a weak D call TRBD1 (5 bases). Looked up from germline, CDR1 is MDHEN and CDR2 is SYDVKM. The CDR3 extends over 16 amino acids. The V gene lost 6 bases and the J gene lost 0 bases, with 18 bases spanning the gap.